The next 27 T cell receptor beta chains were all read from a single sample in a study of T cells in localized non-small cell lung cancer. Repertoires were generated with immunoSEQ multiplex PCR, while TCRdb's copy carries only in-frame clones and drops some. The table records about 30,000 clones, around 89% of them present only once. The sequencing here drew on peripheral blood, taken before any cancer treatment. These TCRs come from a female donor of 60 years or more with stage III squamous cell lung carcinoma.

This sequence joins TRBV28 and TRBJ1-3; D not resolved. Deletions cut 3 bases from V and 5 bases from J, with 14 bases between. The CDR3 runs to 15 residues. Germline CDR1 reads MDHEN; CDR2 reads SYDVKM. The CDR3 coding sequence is TGTGCCAGCAGTTTCAAGCTAGGTGCTAGAAACACCATATATTTT. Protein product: CASSFKLGARNTIYF.

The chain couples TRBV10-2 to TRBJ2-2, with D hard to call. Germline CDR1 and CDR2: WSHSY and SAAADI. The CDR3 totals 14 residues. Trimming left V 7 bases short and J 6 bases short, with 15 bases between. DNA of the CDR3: TGCGCCAGCACCCTACCCCTGGCTGCCGGGGAGCTGTTTTTT. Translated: CASTLPLAAGELFF.

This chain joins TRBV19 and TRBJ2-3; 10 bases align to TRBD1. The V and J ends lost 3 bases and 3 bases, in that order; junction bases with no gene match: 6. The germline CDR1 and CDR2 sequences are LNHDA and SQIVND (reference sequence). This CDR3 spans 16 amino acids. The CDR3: CASSIWPGQGTDTQYF. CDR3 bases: TGTGCCAGTAGTATTTGGCCGGGACAGGGGACAGATACGCAGTATTTT.

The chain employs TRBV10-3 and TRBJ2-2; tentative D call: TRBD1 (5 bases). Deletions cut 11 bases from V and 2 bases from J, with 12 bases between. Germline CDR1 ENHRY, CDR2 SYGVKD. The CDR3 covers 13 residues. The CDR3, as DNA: TGTGCCTCCAGTCAGGGAAACACCGGGGAGCTGTTTTTT. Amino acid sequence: CASSQGNTGELFF.

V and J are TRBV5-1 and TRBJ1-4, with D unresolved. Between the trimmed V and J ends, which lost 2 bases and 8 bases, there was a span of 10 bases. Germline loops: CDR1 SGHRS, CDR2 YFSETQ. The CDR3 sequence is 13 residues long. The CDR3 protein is CASSFNTEEKLFF. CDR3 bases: TGCGCCAGCAGCTTTAACACGGAGGAAAAACTGTTTTTT. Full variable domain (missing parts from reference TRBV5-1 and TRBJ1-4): KAGVTQTPRYLIKTRGQQVTLSCSPISGHRSVSWYQQTPGQGLQFLFEYFSETQRNKGNFPGRFSGRQFSNSRSEMNVSTLELGDSALYLCASSFNTEEKLFFGSGTQLSVL.

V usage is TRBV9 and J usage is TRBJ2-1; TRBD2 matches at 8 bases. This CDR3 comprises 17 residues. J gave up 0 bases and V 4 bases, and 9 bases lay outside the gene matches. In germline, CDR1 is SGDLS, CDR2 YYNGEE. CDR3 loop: CASSSGVSGGSYNEQFF. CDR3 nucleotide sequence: TGTGCCAGCAGCTCAGGTGTAAGCGGGGGCTCCTACAATGAGCAGTTCTTC.

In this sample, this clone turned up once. This CDR3 is CASSLQGAATEAFF. The CDR3 DNA reads as TGTGCCAGCAGCTTACAGGGGGCGGCCACTGAAGCTTTCTTT. The J gene is TRBJ1-1, the V gene TRBV7-8; TRBD1 agrees at 8 bases. Germline assignment: CDR1 SGHVS and CDR2 FQNEAQ. V shed 2 bases and J 4 bases; nucleotides not matched to a gene: 3. The CDR3 is 14 residues long.

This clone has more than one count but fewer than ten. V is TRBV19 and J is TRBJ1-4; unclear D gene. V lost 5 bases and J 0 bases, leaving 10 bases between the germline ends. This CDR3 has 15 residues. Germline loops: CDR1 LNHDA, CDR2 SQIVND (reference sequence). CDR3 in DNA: TGTGCCAGTAGTGACACAGCTGCAACTAATGAAAAACTGTTTTTT. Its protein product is CASSDTAATNEKLFF.

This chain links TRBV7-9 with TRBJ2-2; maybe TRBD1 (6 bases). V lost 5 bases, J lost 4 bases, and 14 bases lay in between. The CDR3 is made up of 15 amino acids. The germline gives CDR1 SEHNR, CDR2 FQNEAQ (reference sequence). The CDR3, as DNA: TGTGCCAGCAGCCGACAGGTGTGGGGCACCGGGGAGCTGTTTTTT. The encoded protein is CASSRQVWGTGELFF. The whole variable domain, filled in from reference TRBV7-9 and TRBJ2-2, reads DTGVSQNPRHKITKRGQNVTFRCDPISEHNRLYWYRQTLGQGPEFLTYFQNEAQLEKSRLLSDRFSAERPKGSFSTLEIQRTEQGDSAMYLCASSRQVWGTGELFFGEGSRLTVL.

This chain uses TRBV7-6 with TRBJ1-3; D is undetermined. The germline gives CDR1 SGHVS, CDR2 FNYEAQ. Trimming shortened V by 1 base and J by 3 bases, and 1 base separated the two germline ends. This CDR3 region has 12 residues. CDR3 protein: CASSLVGNTIYF. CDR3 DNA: TGTGCCAGCAGCTTAGTTGGAAACACCATATATTTT. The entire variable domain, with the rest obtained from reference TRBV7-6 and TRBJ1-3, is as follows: GAGVSQSPRYKVTKRGQDVALRCDPISGHVSLYWYRQALGQGPEFLTYFNYEAQQDKSGLPNDRFSAERPEGSISTLTIQRTEQRDSAMYRCASSLVGNTIYFGEGSWLTVV.

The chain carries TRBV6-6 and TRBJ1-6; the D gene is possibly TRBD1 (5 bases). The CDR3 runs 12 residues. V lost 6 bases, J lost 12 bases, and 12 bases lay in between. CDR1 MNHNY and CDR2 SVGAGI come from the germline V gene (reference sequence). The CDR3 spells CASRGERGPLHF. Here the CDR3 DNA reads TGTGCCAGCAGGGGGGAGAGGGGACCCCTCCACTTT.

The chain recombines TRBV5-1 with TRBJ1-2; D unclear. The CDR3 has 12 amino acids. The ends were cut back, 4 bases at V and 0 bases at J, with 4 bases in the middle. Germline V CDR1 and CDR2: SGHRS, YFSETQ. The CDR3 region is CASSPSNYGYTF. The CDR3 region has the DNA TGCGCCAGCAGCCCATCTAACTATGGCTACACCTTC.

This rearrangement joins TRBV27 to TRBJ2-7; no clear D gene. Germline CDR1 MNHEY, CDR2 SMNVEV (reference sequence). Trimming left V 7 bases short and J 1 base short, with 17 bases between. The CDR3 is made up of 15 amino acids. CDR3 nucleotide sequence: TGTGCCAGCAAAAAATCTAGTCTGATGTCCTACGAGCAGTACTTC. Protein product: CASKKSSLMSYEQYF.

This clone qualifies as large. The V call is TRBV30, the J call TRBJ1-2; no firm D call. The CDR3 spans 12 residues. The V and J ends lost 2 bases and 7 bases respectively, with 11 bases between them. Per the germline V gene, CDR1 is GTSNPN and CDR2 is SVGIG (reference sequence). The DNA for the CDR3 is TGTGCCTGGAGTCCGAAGGGTCGTGGCTACACCTTC. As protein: CAWSPKGRGYTF.

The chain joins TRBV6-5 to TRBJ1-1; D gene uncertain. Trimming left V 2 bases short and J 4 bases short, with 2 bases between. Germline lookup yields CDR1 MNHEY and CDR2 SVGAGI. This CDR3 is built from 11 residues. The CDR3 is CASSYATEAFF. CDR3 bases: TGTGCCAGCAGTTACGCCACTGAAGCTTTCTTT.

Written as DNA, the CDR3 is TGTGCCAGCAGCCCGGACAGGATCTCCTACGAGCAGTACTTC. This encodes CASSPDRISYEQYF. This chain uses TRBV5-6 with TRBJ2-7, with 7 positions matching TRBD1. The V and J ends lost 4 bases and 0 bases, in that order; junction bases with no gene match: 4. The length of the CDR3 is 14 residues. The germline V gene encodes CDR1 SGHDT and CDR2 YYEEEE.

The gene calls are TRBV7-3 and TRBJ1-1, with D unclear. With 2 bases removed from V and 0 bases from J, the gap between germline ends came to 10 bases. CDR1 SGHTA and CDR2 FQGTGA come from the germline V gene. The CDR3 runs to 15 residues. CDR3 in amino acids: CASSLQLQMNTEAFF. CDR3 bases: TGTGCCAGCAGCTTACAGTTACAGATGAACACTGAAGCTTTCTTT.

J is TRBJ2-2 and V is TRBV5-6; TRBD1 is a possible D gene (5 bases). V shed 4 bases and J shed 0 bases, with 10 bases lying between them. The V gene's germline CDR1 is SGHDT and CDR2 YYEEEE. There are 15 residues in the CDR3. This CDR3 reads CASSPTQANTGELFF. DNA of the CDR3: TGTGCCAGCAGCCCGACACAGGCGAACACCGGGGAGCTGTTTTTT.

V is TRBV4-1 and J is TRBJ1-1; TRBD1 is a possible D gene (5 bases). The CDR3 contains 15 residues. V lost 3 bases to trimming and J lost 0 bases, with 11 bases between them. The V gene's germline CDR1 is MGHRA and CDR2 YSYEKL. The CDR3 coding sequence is TGCGCCAGCAGCCAGCGGGACCAGTTGAACACTGAAGCTTTCTTT. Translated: CASSQRDQLNTEAFF.

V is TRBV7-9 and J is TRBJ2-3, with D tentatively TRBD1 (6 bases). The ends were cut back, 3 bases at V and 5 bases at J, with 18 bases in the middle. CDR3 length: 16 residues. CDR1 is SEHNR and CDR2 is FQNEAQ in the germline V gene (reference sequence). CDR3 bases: TGTGCCAGCAGCTTCGGAACAGGGTCACCGGGAGATACGCAGTATTTT. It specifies CASSFGTGSPGDTQYF.

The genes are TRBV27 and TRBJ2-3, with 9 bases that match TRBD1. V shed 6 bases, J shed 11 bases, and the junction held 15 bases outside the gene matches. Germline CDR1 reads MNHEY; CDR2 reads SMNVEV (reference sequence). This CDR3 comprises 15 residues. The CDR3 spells CASRITGGRVDGQYF. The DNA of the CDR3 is TGTGCCAGCAGAATTACAGGGGGCCGGGTTGATGGGCAGTATTTT.

CDR3 nucleotides: TGTGCCAGCAGCCTTAGAGACCAGGGGGCGTGGGAGCAGTACTTC. This translates into CASSLRDQGAWEQYF. The chain uses TRBV7-2 and TRBJ2-7, with 8 bases aligning to TRBD1. With V trimmed by 5 bases and J by 7 bases, 13 bases remained unmatched. CDR1 and CDR2 from the germline V gene are SGHTA and FQGNSA. This CDR3 has 15 residues.

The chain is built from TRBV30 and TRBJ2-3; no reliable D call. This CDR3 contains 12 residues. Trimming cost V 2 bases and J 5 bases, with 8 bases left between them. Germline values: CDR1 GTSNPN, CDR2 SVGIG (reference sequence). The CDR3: CAWSSIVDTQYF. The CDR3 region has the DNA TGTGCCTGGAGTTCCATAGTAGATACGCAGTATTTT. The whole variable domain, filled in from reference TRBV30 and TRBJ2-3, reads SQTIHQWPATLVQPVGSPLSLECTVEGTSNPNLYWYRQAAGRGLQLLFYSVGIGQISSEVPQNLSASRPQDRQFILSSKKLLLSDSGFYLCAWSSIVDTQYFGPGTRLTVL.

CDR3 loop: CASSRGTGSYEQYF. The DNA for the CDR3 is TGTGCCAGCAGCCGAGGGACAGGGAGCTACGAGCAGTACTTC. The rearrangement joins TRBV14 to TRBJ2-7; 9 nucleotides match TRBD1. Germline lookup yields CDR1 SGHDN and CDR2 FVKESK. V trimming: 4 bases; J trimming: 3 bases; junction bases outside the gene matches: 4. The CDR3 contains 14 residues.

The CDR3 region is CASTPSRTQNTQYF. CDR3 coding DNA: TGTGCCAGCACCCCTTCCCGGACACAGAATACGCAGTATTTT. V and J are TRBV7-8 and TRBJ2-3; D is perhaps TRBD1 (5 bases). This CDR3 has 14 amino acids. V lost 7 bases and J lost 7, with 18 bases in between. The germline CDR1 and CDR2 sequences are SGHVS and FQNEAQ.

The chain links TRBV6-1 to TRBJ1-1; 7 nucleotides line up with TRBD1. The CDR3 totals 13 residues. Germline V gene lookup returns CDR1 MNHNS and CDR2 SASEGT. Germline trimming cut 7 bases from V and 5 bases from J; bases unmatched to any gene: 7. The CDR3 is CASTGTALTEAFF. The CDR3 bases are TGTGCCAGCACTGGGACAGCGCTAACTGAAGCTTTCTTT.

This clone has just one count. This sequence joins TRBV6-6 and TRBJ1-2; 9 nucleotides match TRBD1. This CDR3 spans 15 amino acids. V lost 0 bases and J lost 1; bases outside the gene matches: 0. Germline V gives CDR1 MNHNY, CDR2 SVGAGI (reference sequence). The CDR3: CASSYSTGGNYGYTF. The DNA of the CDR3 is TGTGCCAGCAGTTACTCGACAGGGGGTAACTATGGCTACACCTTC.